This record looks at one TCR beta chain sequence and its context. The antigen is undetermined. These data originate in a study of CD8+ T cells in alopecia areata. Overall study results and limits: Patients shared TCRs less clearly than mice did, possibly for HLA-related reasons. Clonality in lesional scalp, especially alopecia totalis/universalis, exceeded that of normal scalp.

CDR1 is SGHVS, CDR2 FQNEAQ, per germline. V lost 4 bases and J lost 2, with 12 bases in between. The CDR3 consists of 14 residues. RNA, once extracted, was reverse transcribed into cDNA for use as the sequencing template. Sequenced by immunoSEQ multiplex PCR; TCRdb stores in-frame clones only, minus some. Counted here are around 150,000 clones, roughly 60% occurring once; the ten biggest clones make up approximately 34%. Both CD4+ and CD8+ T cells were separated by sorting PBMCs. This chain connects TRBV7-8 to TRBJ2-7; possibly TRBD2 for D (5 bases). This sequence was found in a human donor in good health. The sequenced sample was CD8+ T cells sorted from blood. The CDR3 region is CASSSEADPYEQYF. The CDR3, as DNA: TGTGCCAGCAGCTCGGAGGCGGACCCCTACGAGCAGTACTTC. The complete variable domain, with remaining parts taken from reference TRBV7-8 and TRBJ2-7, reads GAGVSQSPRYKVAKRGQDVALRCDPISGHVSLFWYQQALGQGPEFLTYFQNEAQLDKSGLPSDRFFAERPEGSVSTLKIQRTQQEDSAVYLCASSSEADPYEQYFGPGTRLTVT.